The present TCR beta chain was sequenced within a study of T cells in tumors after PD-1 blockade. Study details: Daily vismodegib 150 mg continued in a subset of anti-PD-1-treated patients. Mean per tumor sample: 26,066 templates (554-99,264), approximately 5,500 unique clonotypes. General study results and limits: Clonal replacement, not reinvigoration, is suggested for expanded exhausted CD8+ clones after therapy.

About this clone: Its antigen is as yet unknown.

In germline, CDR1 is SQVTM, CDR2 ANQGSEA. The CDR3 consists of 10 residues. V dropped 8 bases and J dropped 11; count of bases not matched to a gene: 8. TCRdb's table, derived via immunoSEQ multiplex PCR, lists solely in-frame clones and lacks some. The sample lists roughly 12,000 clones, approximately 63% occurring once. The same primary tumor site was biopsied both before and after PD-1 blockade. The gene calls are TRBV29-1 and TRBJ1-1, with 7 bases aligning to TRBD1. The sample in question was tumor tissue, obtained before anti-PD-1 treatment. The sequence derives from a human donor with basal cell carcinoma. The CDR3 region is CSFTTGKAFF. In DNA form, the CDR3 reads TGCAGCTTTACGACAGGGAAGGCTTTCTTT.